Each of the 26 T cell receptor beta chains below was sequenced from the same sample in a study of cytomegalovirus exposure and HLA in healthy donors. The study ran its PCR with 60 Vbeta and 13 Jbeta primers. Sequencing used immunoSEQ multiplex PCR; TCRdb keeps in-frame clones, though not all of them. The sample has 210,000 or so clones, approximately 88% seen once. Source material: PBMCs. Source of these receptors: a boy aged 2-9 years in good health and CMV-seronegative.

The gene calls are TRBV11-2 and TRBJ2-1; 7 nucleotides match TRBD1. The CDR3 loop spans 16 amino acids. CDR1 is SGHAT, CDR2 FQNNGV, per germline. Losses at the gene ends were 6 bases for V and 6 bases for J; bases not matched to a gene: 14. CDR3 nucleotides: TGTGCCAGCAGATTGGTCGGGACAGATAATACCAATGAGCAGTTCTTC. Its translation is CASRLVGTDNTNEQFF.

The V and J genes are TRBV11-2 and TRBJ2-3; 8 nucleotides match TRBD2. With 2 bases clipped from V and 3 bases from J, the junction kept 4 bases outside the gene matches. Per the germline V gene, CDR1 is SGHAT and CDR2 is FQNNGV. The CDR3 runs 15 residues. The CDR3 nucleotides read TGTGCCAGCAGCTTACGGGAGGGCCAGACAGATACGCAGTATTTT. The encoded protein is CASSLREGQTDTQYF.

V is TRBV19 and J is TRBJ2-5, with D unclear. V was pared by 6 bases and J by 5 bases, with 10 bases between. The CDR3 contains 12 residues. The V gene's germline CDR1 is LNHDA and CDR2 SQIVND (reference sequence). The CDR3 sequence is CASSPGLETQYF. The CDR3 nucleotides are TGTGCCAGTAGCCCAGGTCTGGAGACCCAGTACTTC.

The chain recombines TRBV12-2 with TRBJ1-2; the listed D gene, TRBD1, was not tested against the DNA. TRBV12-2 has pseudogene status. The CDR3 runs 16 residues. The CDR3 loop is CASRLRPKGCRYGYTF. The CDR3 nucleotides are TGTGCAAGTCGCTTACGGCCTAAGGGGTGTCGGTATGGCTACACCTTC.

V gene TRBV6-1 combines with J gene TRBJ2-1; 9 positions agree with TRBD2. V trimming: 4 bases; J trimming: 2 bases; junction bases outside the gene matches: 9. Germline V gene sequence: CDR1 MNHNS, CDR2 SASEGT. The CDR3 loop spans 17 amino acids. The CDR3 reads CASSASSGEGPYNEQFF. The CDR3 DNA is TGTGCCAGCAGTGCCTCTAGCGGGGAGGGGCCCTACAATGAGCAGTTCTTC.

The chain couples TRBV7-9 to TRBJ2-7; weak D call: TRBD2 (5 bases). The V end lost 5 bases, the J end lost 2 bases, and 13 bases lay between the germline ends. Germline V gene sequence: CDR1 SEHNR, CDR2 FQNEAQ (reference sequence). CDR3 length equals 14 residues. The chain's CDR3 is CASSPRVGTYEQYF. CDR3 sequence (DNA): TGTGCCAGCAGCCCCCGGGTCGGGACCTACGAGCAGTACTTC.

V gene TRBV30 combines with J gene TRBJ1-1; 8 bases align to TRBD1. Germline loops: CDR1 GTSNPN, CDR2 SVGIG (reference sequence). The J segment lost 3 bases and the V segment lost 7 bases, leaving 7 bases of the junction unmatched. The CDR3 has 13 residues. DNA for the CDR3: TGTGCCTACCAAAGGACAGGGCACACTGAAGCTTTCTTT. This gives the protein CAYQRTGHTEAFF.

This rearrangement joins TRBV13 to TRBJ2-1; a possible D gene is TRBD2 (5 bases). CDR1 and CDR2 (germline): PRHDT, FYEKMQ (reference sequence). The CDR3 covers 15 residues. With 5 bases removed from V and 0 bases from J, the gap between germline ends came to 11 bases. The CDR3: CASSPRRGSYNEQFF. The CDR3 DNA is TGTGCCAGCAGCCCTCGCCGGGGCTCCTACAATGAGCAGTTCTTC. Supplemented by reference TRBV13 and TRBJ2-1, the full variable domain reads AAGVIQSPRHLIKEKRETATLKCYPIPRHDTVYWYQQGPGQDPQFLISFYEKMQSDKGSIPDRFSAQQFSDYHSELNMSSLELGDSALYFCASSPRRGSYNEQFFGPGTRLTVL.

The chain carries TRBV27 and TRBJ2-1; perhaps TRBD2 as D (5 bases). The CDR3 totals 13 residues. V was clipped by 2 bases and J by 6 bases, with 8 bases between them. Germline V CDR1 and CDR2: MNHEY, SMNVEV (reference sequence). Here the CDR3 DNA reads TGTGCCAGCAGTTTAGCGGGTAGCAATGAGCAGTTCTTC. It yields the protein CASSLAGSNEQFF.

The V call is TRBV19, the J call TRBJ2-1; D call uncertain. Trimming removed 6 bases from V and 0 bases from J, with 15 bases in between. Per the germline V gene, CDR1 is LNHDA and CDR2 is SQIVND (reference sequence). The CDR3 length is 16 residues. CDR3 bases: TGTGCCAGTAGCAAGATCCTTTCTAGCTCCTACAATGAGCAGTTCTTC. Amino acid sequence: CASSKILSSSYNEQFF.

The V gene is TRBV4-2, the J gene TRBJ2-7; TRBD2 matches at 7 bases. CDR3 length equals 15 residues. In germline, CDR1 is LGHNA, CDR2 YNFKEQ. Losses at the gene ends were 0 bases for V and 6 bases for J; bases not matched to a gene: 8. CDR3: CASSQEGAGTSEQYF. The CDR3, as DNA: TGTGCCAGCAGCCAAGAAGGAGCGGGAACGAGCGAGCAGTACTTC.

This clone has only one observation. Distinct nucleotide sequences in the sample also encode this CDR3. The V gene is TRBV5-1, the J gene TRBJ2-3; the match to TRBD1 covers 10 bases. CDR1 and CDR2 (germline): SGHRS, YFSETQ. V shed 4 bases, J shed 5 bases, and the junction held 7 bases outside the gene matches. This CDR3 contains 15 residues. Written as DNA, the CDR3 is TGCGCCAGCAGCAACGACAGGGGGCAGGTAGATACGCAGTATTTT. It specifies CASSNDRGQVDTQYF. The full variable domain, in which reference TRBV5-1 and TRBJ2-3 provide the parts outside the CDR3, is KAGVTQTPRYLIKTRGQQVTLSCSPISGHRSVSWYQQTPGQGLQFLFEYFSETQRNKGNFPGRFSGRQFSNSRSEMNVSTLELGDSALYLCASSNDRGQVDTQYFGPGTRLTVL.

The chain couples TRBV6-1 to TRBJ1-2; D not certain. CDR3 length equals 13 residues. Germline-derived CDR1 and CDR2 are MNHNS and SASEGT. V was pared by 8 bases and J by 4 bases, with 14 bases between. DNA of the CDR3: TGTGCCAGCGGCTACGAGAGGGCCTATGGCTACACCTTC. This translates into CASGYERAYGYTF.

V is TRBV30 and J is TRBJ2-5; D is uncertain. The closer fit of TRBJ2-7 to the DNA end suggests the J call may be wrong. This CDR3 has 14 amino acids. Looked up from germline, CDR1 is GTSNPN and CDR2 is SVGIG (reference sequence). CDR3 sequence: CAALSELSTYEQYF. CDR3 bases: TGTGCCGCCCTGAGTGAGCTATCAACCTACGAGCAGTACTTC.

The rearrangement links TRBV29-1 to TRBJ1-2; no firm D call. The CDR3 is made up of 12 amino acids. Germline V gene data show CDR1 as SQVTM and CDR2 as ANQGSEA. Trimming took off 1 base at V and 8 bases at J, with 11 bases between the two ends. The DNA of the CDR3 is TGCAGCGTTGAAGGAGAACGGTTAGGCTACACCTTC. Its translation: CSVEGERLGYTF.

The chain couples TRBV7-9 to TRBJ2-1, with TRBD2 matching over 10 bases. This CDR3 region has 15 residues. Germline assignment: CDR1 SEHNR and CDR2 FQNEAQ (reference sequence). Trimming removed 5 bases from V and 3 bases from J; junction bases left unmatched: 4. CDR3 region: CASSKREGIYNEQFF. The CDR3 DNA is TGTGCCAGCAGCAAGCGGGAGGGCATCTACAATGAGCAGTTCTTC. The complete variable domain, with remaining parts taken from reference TRBV7-9 and TRBJ2-1, reads DTGVSQNPRHKITKRGQNVTFRCDPISEHNRLYWYRQTLGQGPEFLTYFQNEAQLEKSRLLSDRFSAERPKGSFSTLEIQRTEQGDSAMYLCASSKREGIYNEQFFGPGTRLTVL.

With regard to this clone: Other DNA variants within this sample encode the same CDR3. This chain uses TRBV30 with TRBJ2-5, with 8 bases that match TRBD2. V shed 1 base and J 5 bases; nucleotides not matched to a gene: 6. Germline V gene sequence: CDR1 GTSNPN, CDR2 SVGIG (reference sequence). This CDR3 has 14 residues. The CDR3 coding sequence is TGTGCCTGGAGTGCTGGACTAGCTGGGGAGACCCAGTACTTC. Amino acid sequence: CAWSAGLAGETQYF. The entire variable domain, with the rest obtained from reference TRBV30 and TRBJ2-5, is as follows: SQTIHQWPATLVQPVGSPLSLECTVEGTSNPNLYWYRQAAGRGLQLLFYSVGIGQISSEVPQNLSASRPQDRQFILSSKKLLLSDSGFYLCAWSAGLAGETQYFGPGTRLLVL.

The V call is TRBV6-5, the J call TRBJ2-2, with D perhaps matching TRBD2 (5 bases). There are 15 residues in the CDR3. V was pared by 6 bases and J by 1 base, with 12 bases between. CDR1 and CDR2 (germline): MNHEY, SVGAGI. CDR3 amino acids: CASSLSGMNTGELFF. The CDR3 region has the DNA TGTGCCAGCAGCCTTTCCGGGATGAACACCGGGGAGCTGTTTTTT.

The chain joins TRBV5-1 to TRBJ2-5; D not certain. This CDR3 region has 12 residues. Germline CDR1 reads SGHRS; CDR2 reads YFSETQ. V was trimmed by 4 bases and J by 5 bases, leaving 9 bases between them. CDR3 DNA sequence: TGCGCCAGCAGCCTTCACGGGGAGACCCAGTACTTC. It specifies CASSLHGETQYF. Based on the CDR3 plus reference TRBV5-1 and TRBJ2-5, the full variable domain is KAGVTQTPRYLIKTRGQQVTLSCSPISGHRSVSWYQQTPGQGLQFLFEYFSETQRNKGNFPGRFSGRQFSNSRSEMNVSTLELGDSALYLCASSLHGETQYFGPGTRLLVL.

The chain links TRBV12-5 to TRBJ1-5; 7 bases match TRBD1. The CDR3 consists of 16 residues. V was clipped by 5 bases and J by 1 base; unmatched bases: 8. From germline, CDR1 is LGHNT and CDR2 FRNRAP. This CDR3 reads CASGKNRGASNQPQHF. The CDR3 coding sequence is TGTGCTAGTGGTAAAAACAGGGGAGCGAGCAATCAGCCCCAGCATTTT.

The chain couples TRBV25-1 to TRBJ1-2; TRBD1 is a possible D gene (6 bases). With 3 bases removed from V and 4 bases from J, the gap between germline ends came to 9 bases. The CDR3 has 13 residues. From germline, CDR1 is MGHDK and CDR2 SYGVNS. CDR3 in amino acids: CASSETGRYGYTF. CDR3 bases: TGTGCCAGCAGTGAGACAGGACGCTATGGCTACACCTTC.

CDR3 region: CASSSRQTTVKHYGYTF. Here the CDR3 DNA reads TGTGCCAGCAGCTCAAGACAGACAACCGTGAAACACTATGGCTACACCTTC. This chain connects TRBV7-9 to TRBJ1-2, with D perhaps matching TRBD1 (5 bases). Germline values: CDR1 SEHNR, CDR2 FQNEAQ (reference sequence). The V end lost 4 bases, the J end lost 3 bases, and 21 bases lay between the germline ends. This CDR3 is built from 17 residues.

This clone was counted between two and nine times. The V call is TRBV30, the J call TRBJ2-3; 13 bases fit TRBD2. This CDR3 has 16 residues. Germline V lookup: CDR1 GTSNPN, CDR2 SVGIG (reference sequence). V lost 2 bases and J lost 4; bases outside the gene matches: 6. CDR3 sequence (DNA): TGTGCCTGGAGTCCCGGGACTAGCGGGGATTCAGATACGCAGTATTTT. Amino acid sequence: CAWSPGTSGDSDTQYF.

With respect to this clone: At one of its ends the junction is not consistent with the germline gene, which may arise from a read error. The chain employs TRBV7-7 and TRBJ2-1; the D is unclear. The germline CDR1 and CDR2 sequences are SSHAT and FNYEAQ (reference sequence). The CDR3 loop spans 13 amino acids. The CDR3 here is CASSWSGYNEQFF. The DNA of the CDR3 is TGTGCTAGCAGCTGGAGTGGTTACAATGAGCAGTTCTTC.

The V gene is TRBV29-1, the J gene TRBJ1-6; D perhaps matches TRBD1 (5 bases). The ends were cut back, 3 bases at V and 5 bases at J, with 8 bases in the middle. The CDR3 length is 13 residues. CDR1 SQVTM and CDR2 ANQGSEA come from the germline V gene. CDR3 region: CSVDPGNNSPLHF. Here the CDR3 DNA reads TGCAGCGTTGACCCAGGGAATAATTCACCCCTCCACTTT.

This sequence joins TRBV11-2 and TRBJ2-7; 9 nucleotides line up with TRBD1. The ends lost 5 bases at V and 0 bases at J; junction bases unmatched: 17. Per germline, CDR1 SGHAT and CDR2 FQNNGV. This CDR3 has 19 amino acids. CDR3 bases: TGTGCCAGCAGCCGCTGGACAGGGGTCCTGGGGGGAGGCTCCTACGAGCAGTACTTC. Translated: CASSRWTGVLGGGSYEQYF.